The 19 T cell receptor beta chains given below trace back to one sample, sequenced in a study of sequential checkpoint blockade in melanoma (dated by TCRdb to the late 2010s). The receptor library was made with the immunoSEQ multiplex PCR assay. TCRdb mirrors the immuneACCESS table, restricted to in-frame sequences. Some clones are absent from its copies; in checked studies, under half trace to an unresolved V gene, and the reason for the others is unknown. The sample table shows under 20,000 clones, and 73% are seen once. The ten most abundant clones make up 20% of the sample. Read against the paper, the sample's treatment or condition label means: randomized to nivolumab then ipilimumab (arm A) or the reverse (arm B). Sequenced here: CD8+ T cells sorted from blood (inferred from file names), sampled from a patient given nivolumab and ipilimumab in sequence. These receptors came from a human donor with melanoma.

This CDR3 reads CASSERRETMNTEAFF. CDR3 DNA: TGTGCCAGCAGTGAACGTAGGGAGACTATGAACACTGAAGCTTTCTTT. The V gene is TRBV2, the J gene TRBJ1-1; D gene uncertain. This CDR3 has 16 amino acids. Germline assignment: CDR1 SNHLY and CDR2 FYNNEI. V was cut by 2 bases and J by 0 bases, with 13 bases left in between.

The chain is built from TRBV28 and TRBJ1-4; tentative D call: TRBD1 (5 bases). Trimming left V 5 bases short and J 8 bases short, with 18 bases between. CDR1 and CDR2 (germline): MDHEN, SYDVKM. The CDR3 spans 15 residues. CDR3 sequence reads: CASSPEDSKKEKLFF. DNA of the CDR3: TGTGCCAGCAGTCCCGAAGACAGTAAAAAGGAAAAACTGTTTTTT.

This clone was detected once. The genes are TRBV28 and TRBJ2-4; TRBD1 agrees at 9 bases. The ends lost 5 bases at V and 8 bases at J; junction bases unmatched: 7. The CDR3 length is 14 residues. Germline CDR1 and CDR2: MDHEN and SYDVKM. Here the CDR3 reads CASSPDRGRDIQYF. The CDR3 region has the DNA TGTGCCAGCAGTCCGGACAGGGGCCGAGACATTCAGTACTTC.

There are a few counts of this clone. The chain couples TRBV15 to TRBJ2-1; 10 bases line up with TRBD1. V was pared by 8 bases and J by 7 bases, with 5 bases of the junction left unmatched. Germline values: CDR1 LNHNV, CDR2 YYDKDF (reference sequence). CDR3 size: 13 residues. The CDR3 coding sequence is TGTGCCACCGGGGACAGGGGAGGTAATGAGCAGTTCTTC. It specifies CATGDRGGNEQFF.

This clone appeared once. This chain connects TRBV9 to TRBJ2-3; 9 bases match TRBD1. This CDR3 is 14 amino acids long. After removal of 3 bases from V and 4 bases from J, the junction contained 3 bases not matched to a gene. CDR1 is SGDLS and CDR2 is YYNGEE in the germline V gene. CDR3 in DNA: TGTGCCAGCAGCGCGGGACAGGGTCCAGATACGCAGTATTTT. Translation: CASSAGQGPDTQYF.

This clone was observed a single time. The chain links TRBV28 to TRBJ2-5; perhaps TRBD1 as D (5 bases). The germline CDR1 and CDR2 sequences are MDHEN and SYDVKM. The CDR3 length is 17 residues. Trimming shortened V by 0 bases and J by 3 bases, and 17 bases separated the two germline ends. Here the CDR3 reads CASSLWLVQGGEETQYF. DNA for the CDR3: TGTGCCAGCAGTTTATGGTTGGTCCAGGGTGGTGAAGAGACCCAGTACTTC.

The rearrangement uses TRBV4-3 and TRBJ2-1; 11 positions match TRBD1. Germline V gene sequence: CDR1 LGHNA, CDR2 YSLEER. The CDR3 runs to 16 residues. The junction had 3 bases not matched to a gene; V was cut back by 4 bases and J by 1 base. CDR3 protein: CASSPGTGGSYNEQFF. CDR3 coding DNA: TGCGCCAGCAGCCCCGGGACAGGGGGTTCCTACAATGAGCAGTTCTTC.

The chain is built from TRBV6-5 and TRBJ2-3, with D possibly TRBD1 on 5 matching bases. Germline CDR1 reads MNHEY; CDR2 reads SVGAGI. The CDR3 extends over 13 amino acids. V was trimmed by 5 bases and J by 2 bases, leaving 8 bases between them. The CDR3 spells CASSRTFTDTQYF. CDR3 nucleotide sequence: TGTGCCAGCAGTCGGACATTCACAGATACGCAGTATTTT.

The rearrangement links TRBV9 to TRBJ2-2, with 9 bases lining up with TRBD1. Germline-derived CDR1 and CDR2 are SGDLS and YYNGEE. The J segment lost 5 bases and the V segment lost 3 bases, leaving 5 bases of the junction unmatched. The CDR3 has 15 residues. The CDR3 loop reads CASSGGQGRTGELFF. The CDR3, as DNA: TGTGCCAGCAGCGGCGGACAGGGGAGGACCGGGGAGCTGTTTTTT.

The CDR3: CASSVAPMGEQYF. As DNA, the CDR3 is TGTGCCAGCAGCGTAGCCCCCATGGGCGAGCAGTACTTC. The V gene is TRBV6-5, the J gene TRBJ2-7, with D hard to call. This CDR3 comprises 13 residues. Germline-derived CDR1 and CDR2 are MNHEY and SVGAGI. The V end lost 6 bases, the J end lost 6 bases, and 15 bases lay between the germline ends.

This clone occurred a few times. This chain uses TRBV2 with TRBJ2-7; 12 bases line up with TRBD2. The ends lost 5 bases at V and 4 bases at J; junction bases unmatched: 3. This CDR3 contains 14 residues. The germline V gene encodes CDR1 SNHLY and CDR2 FYNNEI. The CDR3 region is CASSYGTSGYEQYF. In DNA form, the CDR3 reads TGTGCCAGCAGTTACGGGACTAGCGGGTACGAGCAGTACTTC.

The rearrangement links TRBV4-1 to TRBJ2-2; tentatively, D is TRBD2 (5 bases). The CDR3 is 19 residues long. Trimming took off 2 bases at V and 0 bases at J, with 19 bases between the two ends. Germline V gene sequence: CDR1 MGHRA, CDR2 YSYEKL. The CDR3 DNA reads as TGCGCCAGCAGCCAAAGGAGTGGACTTCAGTTCGCGAACACCGGGGAGCTGTTTTTT. This gives the protein CASSQRSGLQFANTGELFF.

The chain couples TRBV27 to TRBJ1-5, with 7 positions matching TRBD1. CDR3 length: 13 amino acids. Germline assignment: CDR1 MNHEY and CDR2 SMNVEV (reference sequence). Losses at the gene ends were 8 bases for V and 2 bases for J; bases not matched to a gene: 3. CDR3 DNA sequence: TGTGCCAGCTCCGGGACAGGCAATCAGCCCCAGCATTTT. Protein sequence: CASSGTGNQPQHF.

The chain carries TRBV6-6 and TRBJ2-7, with 8 bases aligning to TRBD2. Germline V gene lookup returns CDR1 MNHNY and CDR2 SVGAGI (reference sequence). The CDR3 length is 13 residues. J was trimmed by 4 bases and V by 6 bases; bases with no gene match: 5. The CDR3 nucleotides read TGTGCCAGCAGAGTAGCGGGGAGTTACGAGCAGTACTTC. Translating it yields CASRVAGSYEQYF.

The chain uses TRBV7-6 and TRBJ2-7, with D perhaps TRBD1 (6 bases). The length of the CDR3 is 17 residues. Trimming pared 3 bases from V and 0 bases from J, leaving 18 bases between. Per the germline V gene, CDR1 is SGHVS and CDR2 is FNYEAQ. The CDR3 DNA reads TGTGCCAGCAGCTTGTCAATAGGCAGGGGAAACTCCTACGAGCAGTACTTC. This codes for CASSLSIGRGNSYEQYF.

V is TRBV5-1 and J is TRBJ2-7, with TRBD1 identical over 8 bases. This CDR3 is built from 15 residues. V lost 3 bases to trimming and J lost 3 bases; unmatched junction nucleotides: 8. The germline V gene encodes CDR1 SGHRS and CDR2 YFSETQ. The CDR3 sequence: CASSSWTGSNYEQYF. The CDR3 DNA follows: TGCGCCAGCAGCTCTTGGACAGGGTCTAACTACGAGCAGTACTTC.

The V gene is TRBV9, the J gene TRBJ2-3; D perhaps matches TRBD1 (6 bases). CDR3 length equals 16 residues. Deletions cut 3 bases from V and 2 bases from J, with 16 bases between. Germline CDR1 is SGDLS and CDR2 is YYNGEE. The CDR3 DNA sequence: TGTGCCAGCAGCGGACACCGGGACACCTACACAGATACGCAGTATTTT. It encodes CASSGHRDTYTDTQYF.

In DNA form, the CDR3 reads TGTGCCAGCGGACTAGCATCCCACAATGAGCAGTTCTTC. It codes for CASGLASHNEQFF. The chain couples TRBV6-1 to TRBJ2-1, with TRBD2 matching over 8 bases. With 8 bases clipped from V and 5 bases from J, the junction kept 5 bases outside the gene matches. The CDR3 sequence is 13 residues long. Germline V gene data show CDR1 as MNHNS and CDR2 as SASEGT.

This clone is medium-sized. The V gene is TRBV6-4, the J gene TRBJ2-1; 8 bases are a match to TRBD2. V was pared by 5 bases and J by 5 bases, with 5 bases of the junction left unmatched. The CDR3 runs to 14 residues. Germline loops: CDR1 MRHNA, CDR2 SNTAGT. For the CDR3, the DNA is TGTGCCAGCAGTTACGGGGGGGAGAACAATGAGCAGTTCTTC. Translated: CASSYGGENNEQFF.